A selection of T cell receptor beta chains follows, all from one sample in a study of blood T cell repertoires in COVID-19. Using immunoSEQ multiplex PCR, the repertoire was profiled, and TCRdb retains in-frame clones only, with some absent. This table has 150,000 or so clones, around 80% appearing once. Material for sequencing was peripheral blood. These receptors originate from an elderly woman with active or convalescent COVID-19. Both conserved end residues are part of each CDR3. Expanded clones get a size class; other rows say once, few or many, or leave the size out.

abundance: -; j_gene: TRBJ1-4; v_gene: TRBV28; CDR3aa: CASSWGGEKLFF
abundance: -; j_gene: TRBJ2-7; v_gene: TRBV12-3/TRBV12-4; CDR3aa: CASQATGIYEQYF
abundance: -; j_gene: TRBJ1-6; v_gene: TRBV19; CDR3aa: CASSTGTGFSSPLHF
abundance: few; j_gene: TRBJ2-1; v_gene: TRBV4-1; CDR3aa: CASSHMDRGLYNEQFF
abundance: -; j_gene: TRBJ2-3; v_gene: TRBV20-1; CDR3aa: CSGGIAQYF
abundance: -; j_gene: TRBJ2-5; v_gene: TRBV19; CDR3aa: CASSVAGGLETQYF
abundance: few; j_gene: TRBJ1-2; v_gene: TRBV18; CDR3aa: CASSPLGGAGYTF
abundance: -; j_gene: TRBJ1-1; v_gene: TRBV2; CDR3aa: CASSVTARNTEAFF
abundance: -; j_gene: TRBJ2-7; v_gene: TRBV11-2; CDR3aa: CASRMSGQGYEQYF
abundance: -; j_gene: TRBJ1-2; v_gene: TRBV11-2; CDR3aa: CASSLLADYGYTF
abundance: -; j_gene: TRBJ2-7; v_gene: TRBV21-1; CDR3aa: CASSKGASGGRGEQYF
abundance: -; j_gene: TRBJ1-2; v_gene: TRBV5-6; CDR3aa: CASSLPTVYGYTF